The entry that follows covers one TCR beta chain sequence. The trim removed 1 base at V and 7 bases at J, leaving 9 bases unmatched. The CDR3 loop spans 16 amino acids. Germline V gene sequence: CDR1 SGHKS, CDR2 YYEKEE (reference sequence). Using immunoSEQ multiplex PCR, the repertoire was profiled, and TCRdb retains in-frame clones only, with some absent. The data contain roughly 250,000 clones, approximately 83% of them singletons. This sample is part of a study of blood T cell repertoires in COVID-19. The chain joins TRBV5-5 to TRBJ2-1; 9 bases align to TRBD2. The receptor was derived from a woman aged 35 to 49 with acute COVID-19. The sequenced material came from PBMCs or T cells enriched from blood (not recorded which). CDR3 bases: TGTGCCAGCAGCTTGATGCATAGCGGGAGTGGTAATGAGCAGTTCTTC. Protein sequence: CASSLMHSGSGNEQFF. Drawing the rest from reference TRBV5-5 and TRBJ2-1, the complete variable domain is DAGVTQSPTHLIKTRGQQVTLRCSPISGHKSVSWYQQVLGQGPQFIFQYYEKEERGRGNFPDRFSARQFPNYSSELNVNALLLGDSALYLCASSLMHSGSGNEQFFGPGTRLTVL.